These 15 T cell receptor beta chains were sequenced from one sample in a study of shared clonotypes between healthy human individuals. Sequenced by immunoSEQ multiplex PCR; TCRdb stores in-frame clones only, minus some. Of about 2.1 million clones listed, 93% are singletons. CD45RO negativity and positive selection for CCR7 defined naive CD8 cells, a population that excluded terminally differentiated effector memory CD45RA+ cells. Specimen: naive CD8+ T cells from PBMCs. These receptors originate from a man aged 18 to 30 in good health. Some clones in this sample may be carry-over from other donors' samples.

The chain has TRBV7-9 and TRBJ2-3; 7 positions agree with TRBD2. Germline CDR1 and CDR2: SEHNR and FQNEAQ (reference sequence). Trimming at V came to 5 bases and at J to 2 bases, leaving 19 bases not matched to a gene. The CDR3 has 19 residues. The CDR3 reads CASSLTVRGAGAVTDTQYF. CDR3 in DNA: TGTGCCAGCAGCCTAACCGTAAGAGGGGCGGGAGCTGTCACAGATACGCAGTATTTT.

The rearrangement uses TRBV4-3 and TRBJ1-2, with D perhaps TRBD1 (6 bases). Per germline, CDR1 LGHNA and CDR2 YSLEER. This CDR3 is 17 amino acids long. V shed 0 bases and J shed 5 bases, with 19 bases lying between them. The CDR3 sequence: CASSQDLIFAGEYGYTF. The CDR3 DNA is TGCGCCAGCAGCCAAGATTTGATTTTCGCAGGGGAATATGGCTACACCTTC.

This clone was detected only a few times. The CDR3 protein is CASSPLPPTGGGNTIYF. CDR3 coding DNA: TGTGCCAGCAGTCCCCTCCCACCAACAGGGGGGGGAAACACCATATATTTT. The chain has TRBV27 and TRBJ1-3; 8 bases fit TRBD1. V was pared by 5 bases and J by 4 bases, with 13 bases of the junction left unmatched. The CDR3 is made up of 17 amino acids. The germline V gene encodes CDR1 MNHEY and CDR2 SMNVEV (reference sequence).

This clone was counted once. This sequence joins TRBV27 and TRBJ1-5; D gene ambiguous. This CDR3 spans 17 amino acids. Germline values: CDR1 MNHEY, CDR2 SMNVEV (reference sequence). The V gene lost 10 bases and the J gene lost 0 bases, with 22 bases spanning the gap. The DNA of the CDR3 is TGTGCCACAGATTCCCTCCTCGAAAGATTTAGCAATCAGCCCCAGCATTTT. Its translation: CATDSLLERFSNQPQHF.

V and J are TRBV5-1 and TRBJ2-5; maybe TRBD1 (5 bases). The J call may be mistaken, given a closer DNA end match to TRBJ2-7. Germline assignment: CDR1 SGHRS and CDR2 YFSETQ. This CDR3 has 13 amino acids. CDR3 coding DNA: TGCGCCAGCAGCTTGGCGCCAGGGTACGAGCAGTACTTC. As protein: CASSLAPGYEQYF.

The genes are TRBV28 and TRBJ2-6; no firm D call. V lost 8 bases and J 4 bases, leaving 9 bases between the germline ends. Germline assignment: CDR1 MDHEN and CDR2 SYDVKM. This CDR3 spans 13 amino acids. CDR3 sequence reads: CASGPAGANVLTF. Here the CDR3 DNA reads TGTGCCAGCGGACCAGCCGGGGCCAACGTCCTGACTTTC.

The rearrangement links TRBV27 to TRBJ1-5; TRBD1 is a possible D gene (5 bases). Germline V gene data show CDR1 as MNHEY and CDR2 as SMNVEV (reference sequence). Trimming shortened V by 5 bases and J by 3 bases, and 14 bases separated the two germline ends. This CDR3 region has 15 residues. Written as DNA, the CDR3 is TGTGCCAGCAGTATCTCGGGGCAAATCAATCAGCCCCAGCATTTT. Its protein is CASSISGQINQPQHF.

The chain joins TRBV4-2 to TRBJ2-1; tentative D call: TRBD2 (6 bases). Germline loops: CDR1 LGHNA, CDR2 YNFKEQ. The CDR3 extends over 15 amino acids. The ends were cut back, 4 bases at V and 4 bases at J, with 14 bases in the middle. The CDR3 loop reads CASSPRAGSYNEQFF. The CDR3 bases are TGTGCCAGCAGCCCCCGGGCGGGATCGTACAATGAGCAGTTCTTC.

The chain uses TRBV5-4 and TRBJ1-1; D is ambiguous. Trimming stripped 2 bases from V and 4 bases from J, with 12 bases between. This CDR3 comprises 14 residues. Germline V CDR1 and CDR2: SGHNT, YYREEE (reference sequence). CDR3 in DNA: TGTGCCAGCAGCTTTAACTGGGCCAGCACTGAAGCTTTCTTT. It codes for CASSFNWASTEAFF.

The chain links TRBV27 to TRBJ1-1, with no clear D. V was cut by 1 base and J by 5 bases, with 8 bases left in between. Germline CDR1 MNHEY, CDR2 SMNVEV (reference sequence). CDR3 length equals 13 residues. The CDR3 DNA sequence: TGTGCCAGCAGTTTATATTCAACGACTGAAGCTTTCTTT. Its protein is CASSLYSTTEAFF.

This clone was seen only a few times. The same CDR3 is also encoded by other DNA sequences in this sample. The rearrangement links TRBV27 to TRBJ1-5; maybe TRBD1 (6 bases). V shed 3 bases and J shed 3 bases, with 9 bases lying between them. The CDR3 is 14 amino acids. Germline-derived CDR1 and CDR2 are MNHEY and SMNVEV (reference sequence). As DNA, the CDR3 is TGTGCCAGCAGTTTGCGGGGGCCCAATCAGCCCCAGCATTTT. The encoded protein is CASSLRGPNQPQHF.

The chain joins TRBV29-1 to TRBJ1-2, with a weak D call TRBD1 (5 bases). Per germline, CDR1 SQVTM and CDR2 ANQGSEA. The V end lost 7 bases, the J end lost 6 bases, and 15 bases lay between the germline ends. The CDR3 sequence is 12 residues long. CDR3 amino acids: CSAEEQAHGYTF. The CDR3 nucleotides are TGCAGCGCGGAGGAACAGGCACATGGCTACACCTTC.

The chain combines TRBV21-1 with TRBJ2-2. TRBV21-1 is classified as a pseudogene. The CDR3 is 15 amino acids. CDR3 coding DNA: TGTGCCAGCAGCACCGGAATTTCTAACACCGGGGAGCTGTTTTTT. Translated: CASSTGISNTGELFF.

To note about this clone: Different DNA sequences within this sample yield the same CDR3. V usage is TRBV27 and J usage is TRBJ2-7; 7 nucleotides line up with TRBD2. The CDR3 loop spans 14 amino acids. The germline CDR1 and CDR2 sequences are MNHEY and SMNVEV (reference sequence). Trimming took 3 bases from V and 4 from J; bases not matched to a gene: 6. The CDR3 DNA is TGTGCCAGCAGTTTCGGCGGGAGTATGTACGAGCAGTACTTC. The encoded protein is CASSFGGSMYEQYF.

This clone has only one observation. The rearrangement links TRBV10-3 to TRBJ2-1; the D gene is possibly TRBD2 (5 bases). The CDR3 is made up of 13 amino acids. V was trimmed by 11 bases and J by 2 bases, leaving 13 bases between them. Germline-derived CDR1 and CDR2 are ENHRY and SYGVKD. The CDR3 is CASPRGTYNEQFF. The CDR3 nucleotides read TGTGCCTCTCCTCGGGGAACCTACAATGAGCAGTTCTTC.